The clone carrying this T cell receptor (beta chain) was recorded a few times. The antigen is undetermined. The junction had 9 bases not matched to a gene; V was cut back by 4 bases and J by 5 bases. The CDR3 is 15 residues long. Germline CDR1 reads LNHDA; CDR2 reads SQIVND (reference sequence). The record originates from a study of T cell clonotyping in hematopoietic cell transplantation. Regarding the study as a whole: Pathologically expanded recipient clonotypes increased progressively from day 30 to day 180 as diversity fell.

Data came from immunoSEQ multiplex PCR; TCRdb stores just in-frame clones and leaves some out. This table holds about 29,000 clones, around 90% found once. The chain uses TRBV19 and TRBJ1-1; 8 bases are shared with TRBD1. The TCR originated in a female patient aged 45 to 65 who had an allogeneic stem cell transplant from a related donor, so the T cells may come from the graft donor. Some clones in this sample may be carry-over from other donors' samples. The starting material was PBMCs, obtained 100 days after allogeneic stem cell transplant. CDR3 in amino acids: CASSTRGRERTEAFF. CDR3 bases: TGTGCCAGTAGTACCAGGGGGCGAGAGAGGACTGAAGCTTTCTTT. The variable domain in full, with the rest retrieved from reference TRBV19 and TRBJ1-1, is DGGITQSPKYLFRKEGQNVTLSCEQNLNHDAMYWYRQDPGQGLRLIYYSQIVNDFQKGDIAEGYSVSREKKESFPLTVTSAQKNPTAFYLCASSTRGRERTEAFFGQGTRLTVV.